The 25 T cell receptor beta chains listed next were all sequenced from one sample in a study of cytomegalovirus exposure and HLA in healthy donors. 13 Jbeta primers and 60 Vbeta primers were used for the PCR. Method: immunoSEQ multiplex PCR; TCRdb's copy keeps in-frame clones and lacks some. The table includes 99,000 or so clones, over 60% detected once. The sample consisted of PBMCs. These receptor sequences come from a man aged 55 to 70 in good health and CMV-seropositive.

The chain is built from TRBV7-8 and TRBJ2-5; 8 bases match TRBD1. Looked up from germline, CDR1 is SGHVS and CDR2 is FQNEAQ. The V gene end was trimmed by 3 bases and the J gene end by 1 base; junction bases not matched to a gene: 4. The CDR3 sequence is 15 residues long. CDR3 DNA: TGTGCCAGCAGCTTCGGACAGGGTCGCCAAGAGACCCAGTACTTC. It codes for CASSFGQGRQETQYF.

This chain links TRBV10-3 with TRBJ1-1; possible D gene TRBD1, 6 bases. Germline V gives CDR1 ENHRY, CDR2 SYGVKD. V was shortened by 4 bases and J by 2 bases, with 14 bases between the two germline ends. CDR3 length: 15 residues. Written as DNA, the CDR3 is TGTGCCATCAGTGTATTTGAGGACAGAAACACTGAAGCTTTCTTT. It specifies CAISVFEDRNTEAFF.

This clone showed up just once. The genes are TRBV5-1 and TRBJ2-4; 8 bases map to TRBD2. The junction had 0 bases not matched to a gene; V was cut back by 0 bases and J by 1 base. The germline V gene encodes CDR1 SGHRS and CDR2 YFSETQ. CDR3 length: 15 residues. The CDR3 sequence is CASSLGGGAKNIQYF. CDR3 nucleotides: TGCGCCAGCAGCTTGGGCGGGGGGGCCAAAAACATTCAGTACTTC.

The count of this clone is one. In DNA, the CDR3 is TGCAGCGTCTCAGGCGGGACAGTCTACGAGCAGTACTTC. Translation: CSVSGGTVYEQYF. The rearrangement joins TRBV29-1 to TRBJ2-7; TRBD1 might be the D (7 bases). Trimming cost V 6 bases and J 3 bases, with 15 bases left between them. The length of the CDR3 is 13 residues. Germline V gene data show CDR1 as SQVTM and CDR2 as ANQGSEA.

The rearrangement joins TRBV7-8 to TRBJ1-6, with 9 bases fitting TRBD1. This CDR3 is built from 15 residues. Germline V gene data show CDR1 as SGHVS and CDR2 as FQNEAQ. V was pared by 5 bases and J by 8 bases, with 7 bases of the junction left unmatched. In DNA, the CDR3 is TGTGCCAGCAGCCCACAACAGGGGGCTCATTCACCCCTCCACTTT. Protein sequence: CASSPQQGAHSPLHF. The variable domain in full, with the rest retrieved from reference TRBV7-8 and TRBJ1-6, is GAGVSQSPRYKVAKRGQDVALRCDPISGHVSLFWYQQALGQGPEFLTYFQNEAQLDKSGLPSDRFFAERPEGSVSTLKIQRTQQEDSAVYLCASSPQQGAHSPLHFGNGTRLTVT.

The J gene is TRBJ1-2, the V gene TRBV29-1, with 8 bases matching TRBD1. Germline lookup yields CDR1 SQVTM and CDR2 ANQGSEA. V was clipped by 4 bases and J by 5 bases; unmatched bases: 9. This CDR3 contains 14 residues. CDR3 protein: CSVGGGQGAYGYTF. DNA for the CDR3: TGCAGCGTTGGGGGGGGGCAGGGGGCTTATGGCTACACCTTC.

The rearrangement uses TRBV28 and TRBJ2-2; D may be TRBD1 (6 bases). The germline V gene has CDR1 MDHEN and CDR2 SYDVKM. Trimming stripped 3 bases from V and 5 bases from J, with 13 bases between. This CDR3 is built from 15 residues. The CDR3 region is CASSFPSTGTGELFF. The CDR3 DNA reads as TGTGCCAGCAGTTTTCCGAGCACAGGGACCGGGGAGCTGTTTTTT.

In nucleotides, the CDR3 is TGCGCCAGCGGAACGCGACAGGGCGGGCAGCCCCAGCATTTT. Translation gives CASGTRQGGQPQHF. The rearrangement uses TRBV4-3 and TRBJ1-5; 7 positions match TRBD1. Germline CDR1 is LGHNA and CDR2 is YSLEER. The J segment lost 7 bases and the V segment lost 8 bases, leaving 11 bases of the junction unmatched. The CDR3 is 14 residues long.

V usage is TRBV2 and J usage is TRBJ2-3; 7 bases are a match to TRBD1. From germline, CDR1 is SNHLY and CDR2 FYNNEI. This CDR3 has 13 amino acids. The junction had 3 bases not matched to a gene; V was cut back by 9 bases and J by 0 bases. CDR3 amino acids: CARRQGSTDTQYF. CDR3 DNA sequence: TGTGCCAGACGACAGGGTAGCACAGATACGCAGTATTTT. The full variable domain, in which reference TRBV2 and TRBJ2-3 provide the parts outside the CDR3, is EPEVTQTPSHQVTQMGQEVILRCVPISNHLYFYWYRQILGQKVEFLVSFYNNEISEKSEIFDDQFSVERPDGSNFTLKIRSTKLEDSAMYFCARRQGSTDTQYFGPGTRLTVL.

The chain carries TRBV10-1 and TRBJ2-1; 9 nucleotides line up with TRBD1. Germline values: CDR1 WNHNN, CDR2 SYGVQD (reference sequence). V was clipped by 3 bases and J by 3 bases; unmatched bases: 6. This CDR3 has 16 residues. For the CDR3, the DNA is TGCGCCAGCAGTGATCTCCCGGGACAGGGCTACAATGAGCAGTTCTTC. Its translation is CASSDLPGQGYNEQFF.

Comment on this clone: This may be a read error, as it is one base from a much larger clone. The rearrangement joins TRBV4-2 to TRBJ1-5; D call uncertain. The CDR3 extends over 15 amino acids. The germline V and J ends were trimmed by 1 base and 3 bases, with 10 bases remaining between them. Germline CDR1 is LGHNA and CDR2 is YNFKEQ. The CDR3 coding sequence is TGTGCCAGCAGCCAAGCGAACAGTTTCAATCAGCCCCAGCATTTT. Translated: CASSQANSFNQPQHF.

This clone was seen once. The chain employs TRBV6-1 and TRBJ2-5; a weak D match, TRBD1 (6 bases). V was pared by 2 bases and J by 4 bases, with 14 bases between. Germline V gene data show CDR1 as MNHNS and CDR2 as SASEGT. The CDR3 runs 15 residues. CDR3 nucleotides: TGTGCCAGCAGTGAACTAGAGATAGGGGGAGAGACCCAGTACTTC. The encoded protein is CASSELEIGGETQYF.

Comment on this clone: One end of the junction is discordant with germline, which a read error may explain. The V call is TRBV7-6, the J call TRBJ1-2; D is unclear. From germline, CDR1 is SGHVS and CDR2 FNYEAQ. The CDR3 spans 13 residues. CDR3 residues: CASSSHRNYGYAF. CDR3 nucleotides: TGTGCCAGCAGCTCTCACCGAAACTATGGCTACGCCTTC.

The gene calls are TRBV5-1 and TRBJ2-2; perhaps TRBD1 as D (7 bases). The V end lost 7 bases, the J end lost 7 bases, and 20 bases lay between the germline ends. CDR1 is SGHRS, CDR2 YFSETQ, per germline. The CDR3 loop spans 15 amino acids. The DNA of the CDR3 is TGCGCCAGCTTCCCTAACAGGGGACTTGACGGGGAGCTGTTTTTT. Amino acids: CASFPNRGLDGELFF.

The chain is built from TRBV19 and TRBJ2-7; no clear D. V was cut by 6 bases and J by 2 bases, with 5 bases left in between. The CDR3 is 11 amino acids. Germline V gene lookup returns CDR1 LNHDA and CDR2 SQIVND (reference sequence). CDR3 DNA sequence: TGTGCCAGTAGGAGCACCTACGAGCAGTACTTC. Protein sequence: CASRSTYEQYF.

This clone was detected only once. The rearrangement uses TRBV19 and TRBJ1-1, with TRBD1 matching 7 bases. This CDR3 contains 14 residues. Trimming took 5 bases from V and 5 from J; bases not matched to a gene: 8. Germline V gene sequence: CDR1 LNHDA, CDR2 SQIVND (reference sequence). As DNA, the CDR3 is TGTGCCAGTAGTGAGAGCAGGGGGTGGACTGAAGCTTTCTTT. This gives the protein CASSESRGWTEAFF. The full variable domain, its missing parts supplied by reference TRBV19 and TRBJ1-1, is DGGITQSPKYLFRKEGQNVTLSCEQNLNHDAMYWYRQDPGQGLRLIYYSQIVNDFQKGDIAEGYSVSREKKESFPLTVTSAQKNPTAFYLCASSESRGWTEAFFGQGTRLTVV.

This clone was detected only once. The chain uses TRBV10-2 and TRBJ2-3; 14 bases agree with TRBD2. Germline assignment: CDR1 WSHSY and CDR2 SAAADI. Germline trimming cut 7 bases from V and 4 bases from J; bases unmatched to any gene: 10. The CDR3 runs to 17 residues. CDR3 DNA: TGCGCCAGCAAGGAGACTAGCGGGGGGGCCGGTGCAGATACGCAGTATTTT. This translates into CASKETSGGAGADTQYF.

The chain recombines TRBV30 with TRBJ1-5, with D possibly being TRBD1 (5 bases). Per germline, CDR1 GTSNPN and CDR2 SVGIG (reference sequence). The CDR3 has 13 amino acids. V dropped 4 bases and J dropped 5 bases, with 12 bases sitting between them. The CDR3 sequence: CAWTQGLDQPQHF. The CDR3 region has the DNA TGTGCCTGGACCCAGGGACTCGATCAGCCCCAGCATTTT. The entire variable domain, with the rest obtained from reference TRBV30 and TRBJ1-5, is as follows: SQTIHQWPATLVQPVGSPLSLECTVEGTSNPNLYWYRQAAGRGLQLLFYSVGIGQISSEVPQNLSASRPQDRQFILSSKKLLLSDSGFYLCAWTQGLDQPQHFGDGTRLSIL.

The chain uses TRBV4-2 and TRBJ2-7; D is unresolved. The CDR3 sequence is 16 residues long. The germline V and J ends were trimmed by 0 bases and 4 bases, with 16 bases remaining between them. CDR1 is LGHNA and CDR2 is YNFKEQ in the germline V gene. CDR3 residues: CASSQDERDAKYEQYF. In DNA form, the CDR3 reads TGTGCCAGCAGCCAAGATGAGCGAGACGCAAAATACGAGCAGTACTTC.

The chain uses TRBV7-3 and TRBJ2-1; a weak D match, TRBD1 (6 bases). Germline CDR1 SGHTA, CDR2 FQGTGA. The V gene lost 6 bases and the J gene lost 0 bases, with 12 bases spanning the gap. The CDR3 runs 15 residues. The CDR3 DNA reads TGTGCCAGCAGGCCGACAGGAAGCTCCTACAATGAGCAGTTCTTC. Translated: CASRPTGSSYNEQFF.

The rearrangement links TRBV6-1 to TRBJ2-7, with 7 nucleotides matching TRBD2. Per the germline V gene, CDR1 is MNHNS and CDR2 is SASEGT. Trimming took 3 bases from V and 0 from J; bases not matched to a gene: 5. The CDR3 runs to 15 residues. The CDR3 loop reads CASSDPGGSSYEQYF. Written as DNA, the CDR3 is TGTGCCAGCAGTGATCCCGGGGGGTCCTCCTACGAGCAGTACTTC.

The V call is TRBV14, the J call TRBJ1-6; D is ambiguous. The CDR3 spans 14 residues. V shed 4 bases and J shed 0 bases, with 4 bases lying between them. Germline loops: CDR1 SGHDN, CDR2 FVKESK. DNA for the CDR3: TGTGCCAGCAGCCTCCTCTCCTATAATTCACCCCTCCACTTT. Protein product: CASSLLSYNSPLHF. The full variable domain, its missing parts supplied by reference TRBV14 and TRBJ1-6, is EAGVTQFPSHSVIEKGQTVTLRCDPISGHDNLYWYRRVMGKEIKFLLHFVKESKQDESGMPNNRFLAERTGGTYSTLKVQPAELEDSGVYFCASSLLSYNSPLHFGNGTRLTVT.

J is TRBJ2-1 and V is TRBV5-1; 9 bases fit TRBD2. The V and J ends lost 5 bases and 8 bases, in that order; junction bases with no gene match: 5. Germline V gives CDR1 SGHRS, CDR2 YFSETQ. The CDR3 sequence is 13 residues long. The CDR3 DNA follows: TGCGCCAGCAGAGAGCGGGGGGTCGATGAGCAGTTCTTC. Protein: CASRERGVDEQFF.

The chain uses TRBV21-1 and TRBJ2-2; the DNA was not used to check the table's D call, TRBD2. TRBV21-1 is a pseudogene. The CDR3 contains 14 residues. The CDR3 region has the DNA TGTGCCACCCTAAGAGGGCGCTTTACCGGGGAGCTGTTTTTT. It is translated as CATLRGRFTGELFF.

The chain uses TRBV9 and TRBJ2-1; 10 bases map to TRBD2. In germline, CDR1 is SGDLS, CDR2 YYNGEE. This CDR3 has 15 residues. The V gene end was trimmed by 4 bases and the J gene end by 9 bases; junction bases not matched to a gene: 10. The CDR3 DNA sequence: TGTGCCAGCAGCCAAGGGGCTAGCGGGGGTAGTGAGCAGTTCTTC. Its protein product is CASSQGASGGSEQFF.